The clone carrying this T cell receptor (beta chain) was seen ten or more times. TCRdb processed the PCR reads anew with MiXCR; each CDR3 protein has one entry. This sample has hundreds of thousands of distinct CDR3 sequences, with about 20% found just once. The V and J ends lost 3 bases and 4 bases respectively, with 14 bases between them. The CDR3 has 15 residues. The germline CDR1 and CDR2 sequences are SGHDT and YYEEEE. The sample originates from a study of molecular identifiers for immune sequencing clone quantification. Sequencing was done on a sample of naive CD8+ T cells from blood, with Jurkat cell RNA spiked in. Sample subset: FACS-sorted CD8+CD4-CCR7+CD45RA+ naive T cells. The origin of this receptor is a human donor in good health. Some libraries in this study had Jurkat cell RNA spiked in. The chain carries TRBV5-6 and TRBJ1-5; D is possibly TRBD1 (6 bases). CDR3 protein: CASSSDGGRNQPQHF. The DNA for the CDR3 is TGTGCCAGCAGCTCCGACGGGGGGCGGAATCAGCCCCAGCATTTT.